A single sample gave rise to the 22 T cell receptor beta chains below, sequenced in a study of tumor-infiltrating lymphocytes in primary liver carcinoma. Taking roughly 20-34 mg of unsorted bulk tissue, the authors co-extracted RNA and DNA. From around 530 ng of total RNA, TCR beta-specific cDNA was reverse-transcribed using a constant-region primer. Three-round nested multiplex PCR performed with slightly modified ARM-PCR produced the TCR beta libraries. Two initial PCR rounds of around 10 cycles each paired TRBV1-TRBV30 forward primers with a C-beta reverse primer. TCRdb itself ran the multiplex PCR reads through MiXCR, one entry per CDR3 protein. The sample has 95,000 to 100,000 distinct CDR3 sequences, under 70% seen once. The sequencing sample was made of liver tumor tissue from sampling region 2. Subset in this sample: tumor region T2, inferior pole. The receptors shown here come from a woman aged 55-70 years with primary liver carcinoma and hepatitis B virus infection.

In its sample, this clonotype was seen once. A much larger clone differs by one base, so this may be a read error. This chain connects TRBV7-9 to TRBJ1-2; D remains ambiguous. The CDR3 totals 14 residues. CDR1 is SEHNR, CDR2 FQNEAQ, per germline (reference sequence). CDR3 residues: CDSSLEGSNYGYTF. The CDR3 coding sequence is TGTGACAGCAGCTTAGAGGGCAGTAACTATGGCTACACCTTC.

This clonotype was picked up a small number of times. The CDR3 bases are TGTGCCAGCAGCGTGGGAACAGGGTTGACCCAGTACTTC. This translates into CASSVGTGLTQYF. The J gene is TRBJ2-5, the V gene TRBV11-2; D may be TRBD1 (6 bases). CDR1 is SGHAT, CDR2 FQNNGV, per germline. Trimming took off 5 bases at V and 7 bases at J, with 14 bases between the two ends. The CDR3 spans 13 residues. Full variable domain (outside the CDR3, taken from reference TRBV11-2 and TRBJ2-5): EAGVAQSPRYKIIEKRQSVAFWCNPISGHATLYWYQQILGQGPKLLIQFQNNGVVDDSQLPKDRFSAERLKGVDSTLKIQPAKLEDSAVYLCASSVGTGLTQYFGPGTRLLVL.

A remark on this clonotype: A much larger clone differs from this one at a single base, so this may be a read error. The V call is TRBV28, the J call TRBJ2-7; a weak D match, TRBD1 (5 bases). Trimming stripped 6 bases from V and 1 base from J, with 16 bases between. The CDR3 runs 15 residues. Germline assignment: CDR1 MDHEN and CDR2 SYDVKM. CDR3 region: CASSHTGGHSYEQYF. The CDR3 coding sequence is TGTGCCAGCAGCCATACTGGCGGACATTCCTACGAGCAGTACTTC.

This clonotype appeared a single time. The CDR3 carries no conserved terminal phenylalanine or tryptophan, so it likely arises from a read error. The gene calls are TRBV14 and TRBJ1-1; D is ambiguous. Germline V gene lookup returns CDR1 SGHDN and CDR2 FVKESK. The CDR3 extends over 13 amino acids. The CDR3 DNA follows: TGTGCCAGCAGCCTAGGCATGGGCACTGAGGCTTTCTCT. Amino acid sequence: CASSLGMGTEAFS.

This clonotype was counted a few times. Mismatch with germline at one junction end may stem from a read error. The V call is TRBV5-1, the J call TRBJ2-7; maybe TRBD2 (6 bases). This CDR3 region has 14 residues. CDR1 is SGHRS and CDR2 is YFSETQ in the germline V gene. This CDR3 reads CVSSFSGSRDEQYF. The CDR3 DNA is TGCGTCAGCAGCTTCTCCGGGAGCCGAGACGAGCAGTACTTC.

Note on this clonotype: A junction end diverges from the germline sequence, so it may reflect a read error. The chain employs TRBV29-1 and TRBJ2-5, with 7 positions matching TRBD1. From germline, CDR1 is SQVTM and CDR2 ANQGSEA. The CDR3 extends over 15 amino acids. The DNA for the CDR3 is TGCAGCTTTGAAGGCCTAACAGGGGACCAAGATACCCAGTACTTC. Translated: CSFEGLTGDQDTQYF.

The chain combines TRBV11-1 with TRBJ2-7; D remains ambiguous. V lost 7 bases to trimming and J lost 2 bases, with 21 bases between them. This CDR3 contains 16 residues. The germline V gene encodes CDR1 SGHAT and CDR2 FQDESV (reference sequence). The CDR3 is CASNNPPGRRTYEQYF. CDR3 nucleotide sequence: TGTGCCAGCAACAACCCCCCCGGACGGAGAACCTACGAGCAGTACTTC.

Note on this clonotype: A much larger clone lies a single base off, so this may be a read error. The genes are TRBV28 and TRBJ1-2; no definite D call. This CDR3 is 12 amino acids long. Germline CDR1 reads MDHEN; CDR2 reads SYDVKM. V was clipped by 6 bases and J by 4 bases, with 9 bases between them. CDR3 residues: CASRRHSYGYTF. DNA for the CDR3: TGTGCCAGCAGAAGACACTCCTATGGCTACACCTTC.

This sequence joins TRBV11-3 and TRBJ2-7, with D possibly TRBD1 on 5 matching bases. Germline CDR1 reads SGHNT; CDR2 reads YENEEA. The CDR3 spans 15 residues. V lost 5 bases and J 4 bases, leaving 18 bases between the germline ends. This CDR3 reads CASSPRTRGNYEQYF. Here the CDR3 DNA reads TGTGCCAGCAGCCCCAGGACAAGGGGCAATTACGAGCAGTACTTC.

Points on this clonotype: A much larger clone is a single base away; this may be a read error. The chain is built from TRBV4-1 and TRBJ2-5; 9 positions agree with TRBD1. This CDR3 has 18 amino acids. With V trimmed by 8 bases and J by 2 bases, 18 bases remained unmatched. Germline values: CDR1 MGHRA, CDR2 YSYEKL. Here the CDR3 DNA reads TGCGCCAGCGCTCCCGTGGGCCGTAACAGGGGGCCTCAAGAGACCCAGTACTTC. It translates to CASAPVGRNRGPQETQYF.

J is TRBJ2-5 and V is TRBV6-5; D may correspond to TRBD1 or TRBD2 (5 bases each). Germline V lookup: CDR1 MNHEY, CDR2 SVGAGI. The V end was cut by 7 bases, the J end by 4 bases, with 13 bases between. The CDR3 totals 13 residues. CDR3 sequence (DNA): TGTGCCAGCAACAGACCTGGGGGAGAGACCCAGTACTTC. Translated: CASNRPGGETQYF.

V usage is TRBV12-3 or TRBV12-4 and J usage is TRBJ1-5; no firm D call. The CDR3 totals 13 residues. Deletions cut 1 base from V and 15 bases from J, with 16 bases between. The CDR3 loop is CASSLVGNQALHF. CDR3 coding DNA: TGTGCCAGCAGTTTAGTAGGAAATCAGGCCCTGCATTTT.

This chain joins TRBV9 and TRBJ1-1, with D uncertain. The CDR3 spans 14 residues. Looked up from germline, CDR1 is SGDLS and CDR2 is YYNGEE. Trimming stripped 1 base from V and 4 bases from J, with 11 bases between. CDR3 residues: CASSVSGTGTEAFF. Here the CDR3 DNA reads TGTGCCAGCAGCGTATCGGGTACCGGCACTGAAGCTTTCTTT.

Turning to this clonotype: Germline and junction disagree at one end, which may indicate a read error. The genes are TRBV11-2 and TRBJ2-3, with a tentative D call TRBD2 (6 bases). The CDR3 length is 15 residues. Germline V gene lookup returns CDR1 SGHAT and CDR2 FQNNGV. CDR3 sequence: CAISSGLTGPDTQYF. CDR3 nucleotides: TGTGCCATCAGCTCTGGACTAACGGGCCCAGATACGCAGTATTTT.

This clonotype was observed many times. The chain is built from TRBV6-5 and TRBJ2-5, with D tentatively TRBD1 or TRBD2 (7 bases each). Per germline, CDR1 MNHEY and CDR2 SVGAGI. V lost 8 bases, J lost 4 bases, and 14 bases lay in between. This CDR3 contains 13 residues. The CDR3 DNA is TGTGCCAGCCGGGGAGGGGGCACAGAGACCCAGTACTTC. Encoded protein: CASRGGGTETQYF.

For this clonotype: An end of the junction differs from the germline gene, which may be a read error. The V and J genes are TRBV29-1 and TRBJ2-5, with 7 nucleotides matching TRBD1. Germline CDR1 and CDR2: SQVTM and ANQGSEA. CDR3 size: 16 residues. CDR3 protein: CNVEDPMTGSPGTQYF. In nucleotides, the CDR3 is TGCAACGTTGAAGATCCTATGACAGGGTCCCCCGGGACCCAGTACTTC. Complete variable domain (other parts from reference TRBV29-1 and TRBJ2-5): SAVISQKPSRDICQRGTSLTIQCQVDSQVTMMFWYRQQPGQSLTLIATANQGSEATYESGFVIDKFPISRPNLTFSTLTVSNMSPEDSSIYLCNVEDPMTGSPGTQYFGPGTRLLVL.

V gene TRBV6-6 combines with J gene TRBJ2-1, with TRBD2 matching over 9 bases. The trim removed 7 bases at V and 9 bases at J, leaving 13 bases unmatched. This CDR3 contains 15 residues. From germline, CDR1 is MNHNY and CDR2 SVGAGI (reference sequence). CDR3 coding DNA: TGTGCCAGCATATCACTAGCGGGCCTCGGAGGTGAGCAGTTCTTC. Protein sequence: CASISLAGLGGEQFF.

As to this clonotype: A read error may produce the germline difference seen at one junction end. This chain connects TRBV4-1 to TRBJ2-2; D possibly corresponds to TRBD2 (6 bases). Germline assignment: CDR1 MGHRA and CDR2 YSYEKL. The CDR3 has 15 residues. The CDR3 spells CASSQPTTPRGELYF. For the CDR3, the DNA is TGCGCCAGCAGTCAACCTACCACCCCCCGCGGGGAGCTGTATTTT.

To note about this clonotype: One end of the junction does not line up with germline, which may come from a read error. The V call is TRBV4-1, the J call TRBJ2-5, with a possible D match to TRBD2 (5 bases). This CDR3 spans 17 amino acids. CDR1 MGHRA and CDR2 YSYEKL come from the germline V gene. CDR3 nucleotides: TGCTCCAGCAGCCAAGATACTTGGGGTAGTGGGAGTGAGACCCAGTACTTC. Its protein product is CSSSQDTWGSGSETQYF.

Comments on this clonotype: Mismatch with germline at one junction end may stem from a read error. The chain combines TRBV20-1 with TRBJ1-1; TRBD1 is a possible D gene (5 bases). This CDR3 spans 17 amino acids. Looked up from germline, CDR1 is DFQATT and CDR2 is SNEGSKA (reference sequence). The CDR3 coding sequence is TGCAGTGCTAGAGACCCTCGCCCGGGGCCCGGGAACGCTGAAGCTTTCTTT. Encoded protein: CSARDPRPGPGNAEAFF.

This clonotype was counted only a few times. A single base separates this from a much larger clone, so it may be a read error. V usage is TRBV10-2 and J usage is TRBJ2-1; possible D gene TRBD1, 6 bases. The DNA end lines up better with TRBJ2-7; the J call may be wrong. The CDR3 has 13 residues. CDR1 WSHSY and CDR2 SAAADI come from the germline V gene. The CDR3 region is CASRPGQYNEQYF. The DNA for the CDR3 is TGCGCCAGCAGACCCGGACAGTACAATGAGCAGTACTTC.

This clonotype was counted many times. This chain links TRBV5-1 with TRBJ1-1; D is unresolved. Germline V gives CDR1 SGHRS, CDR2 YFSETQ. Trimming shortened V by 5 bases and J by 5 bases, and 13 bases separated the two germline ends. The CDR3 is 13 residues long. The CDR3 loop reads CASREEVVTEAFF. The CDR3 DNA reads TGCGCCAGCAGGGAGGAGGTGGTAACTGAAGCTTTCTTT.